Presented here are 16 T cell receptor beta chains from one specimen sequenced in a study of T cell responses to AZD1222 COVID-19 vaccine. Clones were read by immunoSEQ multiplex PCR, and TCRdb kept only the in-frame ones, dropping some. The sample has 100,000 to 140,000 clones, roughly nine tenths seen once. The source was peripheral blood, collected on day 0 of AZD1222 vaccination. Receptors originate from an adult in good health.

This rearrangement joins TRBV5-6 to TRBJ1-1; tentative D call: TRBD1 (5 bases). The CDR3 is 15 residues long. Trimming shortened V by 1 base and J by 4 bases, and 14 bases separated the two germline ends. The germline CDR1 and CDR2 sequences are SGHDT and YYEEEE. Here the CDR3 DNA reads TGTGCCAGCAGCTTGTTACGGGGCAGAGGCACTGAAGCTTTCTTT. Its protein is CASSLLRGRGTEAFF. Together with reference TRBV5-6 and TRBJ1-1, the CDR3 gives the full variable domain: DAGVTQSPTHLIKTRGQQVTLRCSPKSGHDTVSWYQQALGQGPQFIFQYYEEEERQRGNFPDRFSGHQFPNYSSELNVNALLLGDSALYLCASSLLRGRGTEAFFGQGTRLTVV.

The genes are TRBV10-3 and TRBJ1-5, with unresolved D. CDR3 length equals 13 residues. Looked up from germline, CDR1 is ENHRY and CDR2 is SYGVKD. Trimming left V 0 bases short and J 6 bases short, with 6 bases between. The CDR3 DNA reads TGTGCCATCAGTGAGTCAAGTCTTCAGCCCCAGCATTTT. It encodes CAISESSLQPQHF.

The chain combines TRBV25-1 with TRBJ1-1; D is possibly TRBD1 (6 bases). The CDR3 extends over 13 amino acids. Between the trimmed V and J ends, which lost 2 bases and 6 bases, there was a span of 10 bases. CDR1 is MGHDK and CDR2 is SYGVNS in the germline V gene. CDR3 sequence (DNA): TGTGCCAGCAGTGAACGGGGGCTCGCTGAAGCTTTCTTT. Its protein product is CASSERGLAEAFF.

V usage is TRBV19 and J usage is TRBJ2-7, with D hard to call. With 0 bases removed from V and 1 base from J, the gap between germline ends came to 4 bases. Germline values: CDR1 LNHDA, CDR2 SQIVND (reference sequence). The CDR3 extends over 13 amino acids. CDR3 DNA: TGTGCCAGTAGTATAGATCTATCCTACGAGCAGTACTTC. Amino acid sequence: CASSIDLSYEQYF.

The rearrangement links TRBV6-2 or TRBV6-3 to TRBJ2-1; weak D call: TRBD2 (6 bases). The CDR3 spans 17 residues. V lost 7 bases, J lost 4 bases, and 23 bases lay in between. Germline values: CDR1 MNHEY, CDR2 SVGEGT. The CDR3 spells CASTPWRGEGVYNEQFF. The CDR3 DNA follows: TGTGCCAGCACCCCCTGGCGGGGCGAAGGGGTTTACAATGAGCAGTTCTTC.

As regards this clone: At one boundary the junction diverges from the germline segment, which might be a read error. V gene TRBV19 combines with J gene TRBJ1-5; 7 nucleotides line up with TRBD1. The germline V gene encodes CDR1 LNHDA and CDR2 SQIVND (reference sequence). CDR3 length: 13 residues. The CDR3 sequence: CASSIEGGGVLDF. CDR3 in DNA: TGTGCCAGTAGTATAGAGGGAGGGGGCGTCCTGGATTTT.

The CDR3 reads CASSTTGKGWPQHF. The CDR3 region has the DNA TGTGCCAGCAGCACTACAGGGAAAGGTTGGCCCCAGCATTTT. The gene calls are TRBV28 and TRBJ1-5, with TRBD1 as a possible D gene (6 bases). Deletions cut 6 bases from V and 9 bases from J, with 18 bases between. This CDR3 is built from 14 residues. Germline loops: CDR1 MDHEN, CDR2 SYDVKM.

The chain carries TRBV28 and TRBJ2-3, with 7 bases lining up with TRBD2. Germline CDR1 and CDR2: MDHEN and SYDVKM. The CDR3 has 14 amino acids. J was trimmed by 4 bases and V by 3 bases; bases with no gene match: 4. The CDR3 DNA reads TGTGCCAGCAGTTTTGCGGGAGTCCCAGATACGCAGTATTTT. It encodes CASSFAGVPDTQYF.

The CDR3 bases are TGCAGCGTTATTTACGCCTCACAACAAACCGGGGAGCTGTTTTTT. It is translated as CSVIYASQQTGELFF. The chain links TRBV29-1 to TRBJ2-2; D remains unclear. The CDR3 has 15 residues. V shed 5 bases and J shed 5 bases, with 18 bases lying between them. Germline lookup yields CDR1 SQVTM and CDR2 ANQGSEA.

V is TRBV9 and J is TRBJ2-7; the match to TRBD2 covers 9 bases. The CDR3 length is 15 residues. V lost 3 bases to trimming and J lost 5 bases; unmatched junction nucleotides: 9. Germline values: CDR1 SGDLS, CDR2 YYNGEE. Here the CDR3 reads CASSGGGLAGDEQYF. As DNA, the CDR3 is TGTGCCAGCAGCGGTGGGGGACTAGCTGGGGACGAGCAGTACTTC.

The chain is built from TRBV7-2 and TRBJ2-1, with D perhaps matching TRBD2 (5 bases). The CDR3 is 13 amino acids. The V gene's germline CDR1 is SGHTA and CDR2 FQGNSA. Trimming removed 3 bases at V and 9 bases at J, with 12 bases between. The CDR3 sequence is CASSFEGGREQFF. CDR3 nucleotide sequence: TGTGCCAGCAGCTTCGAGGGTGGACGTGAGCAGTTCTTC.

The chain joins TRBV2 to TRBJ1-6; D is possibly TRBD1 (5 bases). V lost 6 bases, J lost 6 bases, and 18 bases lay in between. This CDR3 spans 16 amino acids. Germline CDR1 is SNHLY and CDR2 is FYNNEI. CDR3 bases: TGTGCCAGCAGGCGGGACGGGCCATTCGGTAATTCACCCCTCCACTTT. Translation: CASRRDGPFGNSPLHF.

J is TRBJ1-2 and V is TRBV28; tentative D call: TRBD1 (6 bases). Germline V gene lookup returns CDR1 MDHEN and CDR2 SYDVKM. Trimming cost V 7 bases and J 8 bases, with 20 bases left between them. The CDR3 spans 14 residues. This CDR3 reads CASTRTAGEGGYTF. The DNA of the CDR3 is TGTGCCAGCACCAGAACCGCAGGGGAAGGAGGCTACACCTTC.

This sequence joins TRBV2 and TRBJ1-3, with D possibly matching TRBD1 (5 bases). The ends were cut back, 6 bases at V and 2 bases at J, with 14 bases in the middle. CDR3 size: 15 residues. Germline CDR1 SNHLY, CDR2 FYNNEI. CDR3 sequence (DNA): TGTGCCAGCAGGGACCGGGACTCAGCTGGAAACACCATATATTTT. Its protein is CASRDRDSAGNTIYF.

This chain uses TRBV4-3 with TRBJ1-2; D is unclear. CDR3 length equals 17 residues. Per the germline V gene, CDR1 is LGHNA and CDR2 is YSLEER. The germline V and J ends were trimmed by 0 bases and 3 bases, with 17 bases remaining between them. CDR3 nucleotide sequence: TGCGCCAGCAGCCAAGAGGTGGCTTCAGGCAAGGACTATGGCTACACCTTC. Amino acid sequence: CASSQEVASGKDYGYTF.

This chain connects TRBV5-1 to TRBJ2-3, with 9 positions matching TRBD2. This CDR3 region has 14 residues. Per the germline V gene, CDR1 is SGHRS and CDR2 is YFSETQ. The V gene end was trimmed by 2 bases and the J gene end by 3 bases; junction bases not matched to a gene: 1. The CDR3 nucleotides are TGCGCCAGCAGCTTTCTAGCGGGAACAGATACGCAGTATTTT. Amino acid sequence: CASSFLAGTDTQYF.